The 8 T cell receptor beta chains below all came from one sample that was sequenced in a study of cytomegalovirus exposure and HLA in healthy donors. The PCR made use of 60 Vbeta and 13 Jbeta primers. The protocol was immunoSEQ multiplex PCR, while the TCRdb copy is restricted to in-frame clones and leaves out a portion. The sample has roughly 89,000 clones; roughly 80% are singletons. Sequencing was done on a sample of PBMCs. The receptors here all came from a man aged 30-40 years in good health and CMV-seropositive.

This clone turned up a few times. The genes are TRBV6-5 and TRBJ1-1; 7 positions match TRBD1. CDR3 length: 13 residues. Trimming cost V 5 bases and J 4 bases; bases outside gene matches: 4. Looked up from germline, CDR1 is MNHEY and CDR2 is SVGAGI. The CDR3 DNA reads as TGTGCCAGCAGTGAACGGGACAGCACTGAAGCTTTCTTT. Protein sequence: CASSERDSTEAFF.

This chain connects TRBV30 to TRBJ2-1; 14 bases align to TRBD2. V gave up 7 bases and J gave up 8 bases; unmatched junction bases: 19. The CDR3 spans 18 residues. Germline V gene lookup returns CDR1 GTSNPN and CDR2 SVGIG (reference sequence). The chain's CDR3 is CALLKFGGRTSGGYEQFF. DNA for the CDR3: TGTGCCTTACTGAAGTTCGGGGGCCGGACTAGCGGGGGGTATGAGCAGTTCTTC.

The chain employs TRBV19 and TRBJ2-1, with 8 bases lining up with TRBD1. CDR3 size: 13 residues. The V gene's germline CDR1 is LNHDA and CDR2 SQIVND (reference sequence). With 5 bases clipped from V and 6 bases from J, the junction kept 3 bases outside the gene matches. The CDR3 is CASSLGTGNEQFF. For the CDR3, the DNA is TGTGCCAGTAGTCTAGGGACAGGCAATGAGCAGTTCTTC.

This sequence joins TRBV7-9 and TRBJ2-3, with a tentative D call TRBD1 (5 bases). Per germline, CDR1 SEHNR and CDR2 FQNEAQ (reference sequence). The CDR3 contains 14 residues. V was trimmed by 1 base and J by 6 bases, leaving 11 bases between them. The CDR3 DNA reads TGTGCCAGCAGCTTAGGGCAGGGTTGGGATACGCAGTATTTT. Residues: CASSLGQGWDTQYF.

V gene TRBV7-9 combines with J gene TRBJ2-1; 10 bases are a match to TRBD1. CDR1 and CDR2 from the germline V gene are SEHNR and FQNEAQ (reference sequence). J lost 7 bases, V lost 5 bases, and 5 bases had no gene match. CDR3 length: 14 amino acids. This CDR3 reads CASSPRDRGNEQFF. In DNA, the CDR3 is TGTGCCAGCAGCCCCCGGGACAGGGGTAATGAGCAGTTCTTC.

Written as DNA, the CDR3 is TGTGCCTTGTCGACAGTCTCCTACGAGCAGTACTTC. Amino acids: CALSTVSYEQYF. The V and J genes are TRBV30 and TRBJ2-7; possibly TRBD1 for D (5 bases). V lost 7 bases, J lost 0 bases, and 10 bases lay in between. This CDR3 contains 12 residues. The germline CDR1 and CDR2 sequences are GTSNPN and SVGIG (reference sequence).

CDR3 DNA: TGCGCCAGCAGCTTGGGGTCCGCGCGGGGGGGCCGGGTAGCGCAGTATTTT. Translating gives CASSLGSARGGRVAQYF. This chain uses TRBV5-1 with TRBJ2-3; TRBD2 matches at 9 bases. This CDR3 region has 17 residues. V shed 0 bases and J 10 bases; nucleotides not matched to a gene: 15. In germline, CDR1 is SGHRS, CDR2 YFSETQ.

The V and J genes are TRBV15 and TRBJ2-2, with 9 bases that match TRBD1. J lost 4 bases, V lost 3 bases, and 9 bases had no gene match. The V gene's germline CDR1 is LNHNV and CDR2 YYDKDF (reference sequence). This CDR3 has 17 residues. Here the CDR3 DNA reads TGTGCCACCAGCAGTGACGTTGGGACAGGGCCCACCGGGGAGCTGTTTTTT. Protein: CATSSDVGTGPTGELFF.